The clone carrying this TCR beta chain has just a few counts. This sample stems from a study of blood T cell repertoires in COVID-19. Study details: Material from acute and convalescent COVID-19 was sourced from the United States, Italy and Spain. PBMCs, B-cell-depleted T cells, or T cells provided the cDNA or gDNA that made up the material.

Per the study methods: Cell counts per sample came from amplifying reference gene primers. The assay was immunoSEQ multiplex PCR, and TCRdb's table has in-frame clones only and misses some. That table is the source of V, J and clone size, and D and trimming were worked out from the DNA. This sample has around 230,000 clones, with about four fifths found just once. The CDR3 covers 12 residues. Germline V gene lookup returns CDR1 SNHLY and CDR2 FYNNEI. Trimming removed 11 bases at V and 5 bases at J, with 16 bases between. The source of this sequence is a woman aged 50 to 65 with acute or convalescent COVID-19. The sample was peripheral blood. The chain uses TRBV2 and TRBJ2-7; tentative D call: TRBD2 (5 bases). The CDR3 DNA follows: TGTGCCCTCGGGGAGTTGAGGGACGAGCAGTACTTC. Its translation is CALGELRDEQYF.